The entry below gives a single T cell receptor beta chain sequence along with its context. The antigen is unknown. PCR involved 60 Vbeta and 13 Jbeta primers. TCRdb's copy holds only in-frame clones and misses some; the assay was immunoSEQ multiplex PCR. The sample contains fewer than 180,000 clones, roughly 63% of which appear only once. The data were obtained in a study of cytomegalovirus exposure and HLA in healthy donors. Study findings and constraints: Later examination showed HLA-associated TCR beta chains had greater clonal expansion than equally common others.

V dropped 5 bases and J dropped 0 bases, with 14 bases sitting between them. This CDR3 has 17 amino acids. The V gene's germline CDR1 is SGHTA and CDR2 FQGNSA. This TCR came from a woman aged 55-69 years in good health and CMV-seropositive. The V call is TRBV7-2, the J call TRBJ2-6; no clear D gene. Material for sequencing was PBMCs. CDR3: CASSPRPTVSGANVLTF. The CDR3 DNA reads TGTGCCAGCAGCCCCAGGCCCACCGTCTCTGGGGCCAACGTCCTGACTTTC.